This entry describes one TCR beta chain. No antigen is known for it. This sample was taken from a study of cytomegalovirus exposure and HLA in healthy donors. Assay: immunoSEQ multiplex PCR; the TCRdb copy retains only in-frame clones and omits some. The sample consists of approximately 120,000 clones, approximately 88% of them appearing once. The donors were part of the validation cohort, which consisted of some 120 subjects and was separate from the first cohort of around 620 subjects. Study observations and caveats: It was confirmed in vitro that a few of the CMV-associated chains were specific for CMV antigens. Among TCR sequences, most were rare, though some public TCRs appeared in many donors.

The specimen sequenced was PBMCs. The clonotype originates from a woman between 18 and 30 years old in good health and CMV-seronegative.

CDR3 sequence reads: CASSPGQMNTEAFF. The CDR3 coding sequence is TGTGCCAGCAGTCCGGGACAGATGAACACTGAAGCTTTCTTT. The chain has TRBV28 and TRBJ1-1; 7 bases are shared with TRBD1. Germline CDR1 is MDHEN and CDR2 is SYDVKM. This CDR3 is built from 14 residues. V lost 5 bases to trimming and J lost 0 bases; unmatched junction nucleotides: 3.